Shown below are 4 T cell receptor beta chains from a single sample sequenced in a study of T-cell reconstitution after alpha-beta-depleted transplantation in children (TCRdb year 2016). Beyond this particular receptor, the publication reports: Over subsequent months, a decline in hyperexpanded clone frequencies was noted, and after one year, T-cell counts and TCRbeta diversity were mostly ascribed to newly produced T cells.

The library was made by PCR. Sequencing used an Illumina HiSeq 2500. Molecular barcoding was employed in the preparation of TCR libraries, with unique molecular identifiers being used to normalize TCRbeta repertoire quantification. Using fastp at Q25 and MiXCR, TCRdb reprocessed the public reads and kept productive beta chains. Rows with a matching CDR3 protein are joined into one entry that keeps the most common DNA and genes. The sample has about 300,000 distinct CDR3 sequences on record, around 7.3% of them singletons. Around 9.8% of the sample is in the top ten clones. The treatment or condition label of this sample denotes: allogeneic hematopoietic cell transplantation with graft depleted of TCRalphabeta T cells and CD19 B cells. Their antigens remain unidentified. This specimen was peripheral blood, taken 360 days after TCRalphabeta/CD19-depleted stem cell transplant. The source is a female patient younger than 10 who had a stem cell transplant for Fanconi anemia, so the T cells may come from the graft donor.

This clonotype was seen repeatedly, ten times or more. The rearrangement links TRBV2 to TRBJ2-1; 13 nucleotides line up with TRBD2. The CDR3 consists of 14 residues. Germline V gene sequence: CDR1 SNHLY, CDR2 FYNNEI. V was pared by 4 bases and J by 9 bases, with 3 bases of the junction left unmatched. DNA of the CDR3: TGTGCCAGCAGTGGGACTAGCGGGAGCATTGAGCAGTTCTTC. Translating it yields CASSGTSGSIEQFF.

This clonotype was seen repeatedly, ten times or more. The chain carries TRBV12-3 or TRBV12-4 and TRBJ2-7; D is unresolved. V was cut by 2 bases and J by 7 bases, with 9 bases left in between. The CDR3 runs to 12 residues. Here the CDR3 reads CASSLRPTEQYF. The CDR3 region has the DNA TGTGCCAGCAGTTTACGCCCGACAGAGCAGTACTTC.

The rearrangement links TRBV4-1 to TRBJ1-1; maybe TRBD1 (5 bases). The germline gives CDR1 MGHRA, CDR2 YSYEKL. Trimming took off 6 bases at V and 1 base at J, with 12 bases between the two ends. The length of the CDR3 is 14 residues. The CDR3 region is CASSRSTGNTEAFF. The CDR3 nucleotides read TGCGCCAGCAGTCGTTCAACAGGGAACACTGAAGCTTTCTTT.

This clonotype was counted at least ten times. The chain combines TRBV5-1 with TRBJ2-7, with 11 bases lining up with TRBD1. The CDR3 is made up of 15 amino acids. CDR1 SGHRS and CDR2 YFSETQ come from the germline V gene. The J segment lost 5 bases and the V segment lost 3 bases, leaving 7 bases of the junction unmatched. DNA for the CDR3: TGCGCCAGCAGCTGGGCCGGGACAGGGGGAGACGAGCAGTACTTC. Protein sequence: CASSWAGTGGDEQYF. Complete variable domain (other parts from reference TRBV5-1 and TRBJ2-7): KAGVTQTPRYLIKTRGQQVTLSCSPISGHRSVSWYQQTPGQGLQFLFEYFSETQRNKGNFPGRFSGRQFSNSRSEMNVSTLELGDSALYLCASSWAGTGGDEQYFGPGTRLTVT.